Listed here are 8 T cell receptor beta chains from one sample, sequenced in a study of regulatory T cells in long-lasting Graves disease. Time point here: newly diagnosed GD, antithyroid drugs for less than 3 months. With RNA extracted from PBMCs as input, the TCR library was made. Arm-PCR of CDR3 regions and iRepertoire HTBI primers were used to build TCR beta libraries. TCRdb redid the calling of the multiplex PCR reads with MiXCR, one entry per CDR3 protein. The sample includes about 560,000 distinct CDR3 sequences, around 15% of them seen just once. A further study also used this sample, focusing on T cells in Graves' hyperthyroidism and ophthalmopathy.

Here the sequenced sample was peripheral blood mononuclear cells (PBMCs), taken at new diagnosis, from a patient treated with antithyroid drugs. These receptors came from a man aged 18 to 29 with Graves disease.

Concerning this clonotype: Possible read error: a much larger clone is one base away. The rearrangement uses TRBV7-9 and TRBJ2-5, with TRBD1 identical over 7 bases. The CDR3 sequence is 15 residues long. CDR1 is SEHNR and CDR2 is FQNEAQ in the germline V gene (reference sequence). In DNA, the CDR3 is TGTGCCAGCGGCTTAGGAACAGGGGAATTCGAGACCCAGTACTTC. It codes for CASGLGTGEFETQYF.

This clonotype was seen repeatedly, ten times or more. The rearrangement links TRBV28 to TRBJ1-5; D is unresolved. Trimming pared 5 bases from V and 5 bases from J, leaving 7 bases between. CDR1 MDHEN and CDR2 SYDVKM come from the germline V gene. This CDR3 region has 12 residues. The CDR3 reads CASSGKDQPQHF. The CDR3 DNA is TGTGCCAGCAGTGGCAAGGATCAGCCCCAGCATTTT.

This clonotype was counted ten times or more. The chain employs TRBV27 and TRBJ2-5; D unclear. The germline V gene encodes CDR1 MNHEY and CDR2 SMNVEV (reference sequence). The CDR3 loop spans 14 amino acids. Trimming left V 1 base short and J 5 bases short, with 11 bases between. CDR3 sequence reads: CASSLLTGRETQYF. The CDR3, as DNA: TGTGCCAGCAGTTTATTGACCGGCCGGGAGACCCAGTACTTC.

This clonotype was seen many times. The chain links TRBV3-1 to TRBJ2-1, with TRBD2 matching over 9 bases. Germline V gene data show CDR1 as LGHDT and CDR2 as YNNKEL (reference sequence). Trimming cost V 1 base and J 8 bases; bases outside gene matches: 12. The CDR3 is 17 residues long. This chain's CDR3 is CASSQVAGGPFMYEQFF. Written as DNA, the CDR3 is TGTGCCAGCAGCCAAGTTGCGGGAGGGCCGTTTATGTATGAGCAGTTCTTC.

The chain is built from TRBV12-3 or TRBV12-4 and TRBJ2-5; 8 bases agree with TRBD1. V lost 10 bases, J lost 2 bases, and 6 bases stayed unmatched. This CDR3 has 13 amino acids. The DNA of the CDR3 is TGTGCCACCAACAGACAGGGGCAAGAGACCCAGTACTTC. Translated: CATNRQGQETQYF.

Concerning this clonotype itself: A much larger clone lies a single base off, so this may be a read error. The CDR3 reads CASSPSRDRLNEQYF. CDR3 nucleotides: TGTGCCAGCAGCCCCTCCCGGGACAGACTTAATGAGCAGTACTTC. V and J are TRBV12-3 or TRBV12-4 and TRBJ2-5; 7 bases are shared with TRBD1. The CDR3 length is 15 residues. Trimming at V came to 6 bases and at J to 11 bases, leaving 18 bases not matched to a gene.

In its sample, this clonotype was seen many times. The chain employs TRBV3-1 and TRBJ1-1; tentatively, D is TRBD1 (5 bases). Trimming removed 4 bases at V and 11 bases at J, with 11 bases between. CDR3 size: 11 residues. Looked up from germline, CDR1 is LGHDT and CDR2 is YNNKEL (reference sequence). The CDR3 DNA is TGTGCCAGCAGCCGAGGGGACGTCGCTTTCTTT. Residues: CASSRGDVAFF.

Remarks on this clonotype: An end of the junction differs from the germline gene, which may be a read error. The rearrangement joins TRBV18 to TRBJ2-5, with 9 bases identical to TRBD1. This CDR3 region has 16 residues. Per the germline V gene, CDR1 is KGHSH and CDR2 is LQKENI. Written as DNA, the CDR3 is TGTGCCAGCTCACCGACCGGAGGGGACAGGGTGCGCGGCCCCCACTTC. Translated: CASSPTGGDRVRGPHF.